Following are 26 T cell receptor beta chains from one sample sequenced in a study of beta chain features in type 1 diabetes. Reverse transcription of all isolated RNA meant that expressed TCRB transcripts were sequenced. Clones were read by immunoSEQ multiplex PCR, and TCRdb kept only the in-frame ones, dropping some. The table lists 330,000 or so clones, 14% of them singletons. Sequenced material: central memory CD4+ T cells from blood. These receptors were collected from a man aged 30-40 years in good health.

The gene calls are TRBV6-5 and TRBJ2-7; TRBD1 aligns across 10 bases. Per the germline V gene, CDR1 is MNHEY and CDR2 is SVGAGI. This CDR3 region has 14 residues. V lost 6 bases, J lost 3 bases, and 5 bases stayed unmatched. The CDR3 protein is CASSKGQGIYEQYV. Here the CDR3 DNA reads TGTGCCAGCAGCAAGGGACAGGGGATCTACGAGCAGTACGTC.

The chain has TRBV5-1 and TRBJ1-1, with 8 bases fitting TRBD1. This CDR3 region has 16 residues. Germline lookup yields CDR1 SGHRS and CDR2 YFSETQ. V lost 4 bases to trimming and J lost 1 base; unmatched junction nucleotides: 9. CDR3 in amino acids: CASSARQGSPNTEAFF. DNA of the CDR3: TGCGCCAGCAGCGCGAGACAGGGGTCCCCGAACACTGAAGCTTTCTTT.

This clone was seen a handful of times. V gene TRBV7-2 combines with J gene TRBJ1-4, with TRBD1 matching 8 bases. Germline-derived CDR1 and CDR2 are SGHTA and FQGNSA. V gave up 5 bases and J gave up 6 bases; unmatched junction bases: 5. The CDR3 runs to 14 residues. DNA for the CDR3: TGTGCCAGCAGCCTCAGGGGGCCTGATGAAAAACTGTTTTTT. It is translated as CASSLRGPDEKLFF.

The chain employs TRBV19 and TRBJ2-6; D not resolved. This CDR3 region has 16 residues. Trimming removed 4 bases from V and 1 base from J, with 11 bases in between. Germline loops: CDR1 LNHDA, CDR2 SQIVND (reference sequence). In DNA form, the CDR3 reads TGTGCCAGTAGTACCACCTTCAGGTCTGGGGCCAACGTCCTGACTTTC. Its protein is CASSTTFRSGANVLTF.

V and J are TRBV27 and TRBJ2-5; possible D gene TRBD1, 5 bases. CDR3 length: 14 residues. With 4 bases removed from V and 1 base from J, the gap between germline ends came to 10 bases. Germline CDR1 MNHEY, CDR2 SMNVEV (reference sequence). The DNA of the CDR3 is TGTGCCAGCAGTTACTCGACAGCCCAAGAGACCCAGTACTTC. Protein: CASSYSTAQETQYF.

The chain employs TRBV7-2 and TRBJ2-3; 9 bases match TRBD1. Germline-derived CDR1 and CDR2 are SGHTA and FQGNSA. The J segment lost 2 bases and the V segment lost 6 bases, leaving 6 bases of the junction unmatched. CDR3 size: 15 residues. The CDR3 DNA reads as TGTGCCAGCAGTCCACAGGGGGCGGTCACAGATACGCAGTATTTT. This sequence encodes CASSPQGAVTDTQYF.

This clone came up a few times. The chain carries TRBV7-3 and TRBJ2-1; 7 bases are a match to TRBD2. The CDR3 length is 15 residues. With V trimmed by 5 bases and J by 8 bases, 12 bases remained unmatched. Germline V lookup: CDR1 SGHTA, CDR2 FQGTGA. CDR3: CASSTYAGVVDEQFF. CDR3 DNA: TGTGCCAGCAGCACTTATGCGGGAGTTGTCGATGAGCAGTTCTTC.

V usage is TRBV6-1 and J usage is TRBJ1-1; unclear D gene. The germline V gene has CDR1 MNHNS and CDR2 SASEGT. Trimming removed 6 bases from V and 1 base from J, with 15 bases in between. CDR3 length equals 15 residues. DNA of the CDR3: TGTGCCAGCAGCCCGCTCGGTATCCAGAACACTGAAGCTTTCTTT. Its translation: CASSPLGIQNTEAFF.

This clone came up a few times. J is TRBJ2-7 and V is TRBV11-2; 7 bases agree with TRBD2. V was pared by 5 bases and J by 4 bases, with 8 bases of the junction left unmatched. The CDR3 runs to 14 residues. Germline lookup yields CDR1 SGHAT and CDR2 FQNNGV. The CDR3 protein is CASSTRTSAYEQYV. The CDR3 DNA is TGTGCCAGCAGCACCCGGACTAGTGCTTACGAGCAGTACGTC.

This chain uses TRBV7-8 with TRBJ2-7, with D uncertain. Germline V gives CDR1 SGHVS, CDR2 FQNEAQ. The V and J ends lost 0 bases and 4 bases respectively, with 4 bases between them. This CDR3 comprises 12 residues. CDR3 amino acids: CASSLAMYEQYF. The CDR3 DNA reads TGTGCCAGCAGCTTAGCGATGTACGAGCAGTACTTC.

This chain links TRBV7-2 with TRBJ2-3, with D perhaps matching TRBD2 (5 bases). V shed 5 bases and J shed 8 bases, with 14 bases lying between them. Germline CDR1 SGHTA, CDR2 FQGNSA. The CDR3 covers 13 residues. The CDR3 reads CASSPLRVPTQYF. Written as DNA, the CDR3 is TGTGCCAGCAGCCCCCTGAGGGTCCCTACGCAGTATTTT.

This clone has more than one count but fewer than ten. The chain joins TRBV7-6 to TRBJ1-2, with 8 bases that match TRBD1. Germline-derived CDR1 and CDR2 are SGHVS and FNYEAQ. J gave up 8 bases and V 4 bases, and 9 bases lay outside the gene matches. CDR3 length: 14 residues. DNA of the CDR3: TGTGCCAGCAGCTCCCGGGACAGGTTCGACGGCTACACCTTC. It encodes CASSSRDRFDGYTF.

The chain combines TRBV14 with TRBJ2-1; TRBD1 agrees at 7 bases. Per germline, CDR1 SGHDN and CDR2 FVKESK. This CDR3 spans 15 amino acids. With 6 bases clipped from V and 8 bases from J, the junction kept 13 bases outside the gene matches. The CDR3: CASSDYRGRGDEQFF. CDR3 bases: TGTGCCAGCAGTGACTACAGGGGTAGAGGTGATGAGCAGTTCTTC.

This clone was seen a few times. Other nucleotide sequences from this sample produce the same CDR3. The genes are TRBV7-6 and TRBJ1-4; possibly TRBD1 for D (6 bases). The CDR3 has 15 amino acids. Germline V gene sequence: CDR1 SGHVS, CDR2 FNYEAQ. V was cut by 5 bases and J by 5 bases, with 15 bases left in between. The CDR3 sequence: CASSPRGGLNEKLFF. CDR3 sequence (DNA): TGTGCCAGCAGCCCCCGGGGGGGGCTAAATGAAAAACTGTTTTTT.

The sample holds a few counts of this clone. The chain links TRBV5-1 to TRBJ1-6; D gene uncertain. This CDR3 has 13 amino acids. CDR1 SGHRS and CDR2 YFSETQ come from the germline V gene. V lost 0 bases and J lost 8, with 6 bases in between. CDR3 nucleotides: TGCGCCAGCAGCTTGGCCCAGGATTCACCCCTCCACTTT. Its protein is CASSLAQDSPLHF.

Details on this clone: This same CDR3 is encoded by further DNA sequences in the sample. The V gene is TRBV11-2, the J gene TRBJ2-1; 10 nucleotides agree with TRBD2. This CDR3 has 16 amino acids. Germline lookup yields CDR1 SGHAT and CDR2 FQNNGV. V shed 1 base, J shed 4 bases, and the junction held 4 bases outside the gene matches. The CDR3 here is CASSLVGSGGYNEQFF. CDR3 bases: TGTGCCAGCAGCTTAGTGGGTAGCGGGGGGTACAATGAGCAGTTCTTC. Looking up the rest from reference TRBV11-2 and TRBJ2-1 gives the full variable domain: EAGVAQSPRYKIIEKRQSVAFWCNPISGHATLYWYQQILGQGPKLLIQFQNNGVVDDSQLPKDRFSAERLKGVDSTLKIQPAKLEDSAVYLCASSLVGSGGYNEQFFGPGTRLTVL.

This clone turned up a few times. This sequence joins TRBV25-1 and TRBJ1-4; D is uncertain. CDR3 length: 16 amino acids. The V end was cut by 6 bases, the J end by 0 bases, with 14 bases between. The V gene's germline CDR1 is MGHDK and CDR2 SYGVNS. The CDR3 sequence is CASSPPARSTNEKLFF. DNA of the CDR3: TGTGCCAGCAGCCCTCCCGCCCGTTCAACTAATGAAAAACTGTTTTTT.

Only a few counts were recorded for this clone. CDR3 bases: TGCGCCAGCAGCGGAACAGGGAGAGACTATGGCTACACCTTC. Translated: CASSGTGRDYGYTF. The chain uses TRBV5-1 and TRBJ1-2; D may be TRBD1 (6 bases). There are 14 residues in the CDR3. Trimming stripped 4 bases from V and 3 bases from J, with 13 bases between. The V gene's germline CDR1 is SGHRS and CDR2 YFSETQ.

In the case of this clone: The limits of the CDR3 on the DNA are not certain, so only TCRdb's listed CDR3 is given. This chain links TRBV5-6 with TRBJ2-2; no check of the table's D call, TRBD1, against the DNA was made. Per the germline V gene, CDR1 is SGHDT and CDR2 is YYEEEE. The CDR3 extends over 18 residues, inclusive of both ends. This CDR3 is CASSLNGTGGTGMESCFF.

At least ten counts were recorded for this clone. The J gene is TRBJ2-1, the V gene TRBV5-4; D is unclear. Germline CDR1 SGHNT, CDR2 YYREEE (reference sequence). Trimming stripped 0 bases from V and 6 bases from J, with 10 bases between. The CDR3 sequence is 14 residues long. CDR3 nucleotides: TGTGCCAGCAGCTTGGATCATGTAGGCAATGAGCAGTTCTTC. This gives the protein CASSLDHVGNEQFF.

This clone was observed many times. V and J are TRBV27 and TRBJ1-3, with TRBD1 identical over 8 bases. In germline, CDR1 is MNHEY, CDR2 SMNVEV (reference sequence). The trim removed 6 bases at V and 4 bases at J, leaving 8 bases unmatched. This CDR3 contains 15 residues. The CDR3 loop reads CASSTQGARGNTIYF. The CDR3, as DNA: TGTGCCAGCAGCACCCAGGGGGCGCGAGGAAACACCATATATTTT.

V and J are TRBV10-1 and TRBJ2-5; D gene uncertain. V lost 5 bases to trimming and J lost 4 bases, with 8 bases between them. The length of the CDR3 is 12 residues. From germline, CDR1 is WNHNN and CDR2 SYGVQD (reference sequence). CDR3 coding DNA: TGCGCCAGCAGTCCGAACGGAGAGACCCAGTACTTC. This encodes CASSPNGETQYF.

This chain uses TRBV4-3 with TRBJ2-2, with 7 bases aligning to TRBD1. This CDR3 is 17 amino acids long. Germline V CDR1 and CDR2: LGHNA, YSLEER. With V trimmed by 4 bases and J by 5 bases, 13 bases remained unmatched. The CDR3 here is CASSRQPPGQTTGELFF. The CDR3 DNA sequence: TGCGCCAGCAGCCGCCAACCTCCGGGACAGACGACCGGGGAGCTGTTTTTT.

V and J are TRBV5-4 and TRBJ1-5; 7 nucleotides line up with TRBD1. Germline trimming cut 1 base from V and 9 bases from J; bases unmatched to any gene: 4. This CDR3 is built from 13 residues. The germline gives CDR1 SGHNT, CDR2 YYREEE (reference sequence). CDR3 sequence reads: CASSLTGAGPQHF. The CDR3 coding sequence is TGTGCCAGCAGCTTGACAGGGGCCGGGCCCCAGCATTTT.

Note on this clone: The sample contains more than one DNA sequence encoding this CDR3. This chain connects TRBV30 to TRBJ1-5; D perhaps matches TRBD1 (5 bases). Trimming removed 0 bases from V and 2 bases from J, with 5 bases in between. CDR3 size: 13 residues. The germline CDR1 and CDR2 sequences are GTSNPN and SVGIG (reference sequence). The CDR3 DNA sequence: TGTGCCTGGAGTGTACAGGGCAATCAGCCCCAGCATTTT. Its protein is CAWSVQGNQPQHF.

Ten or more counts support this clone. One end of the junction varies from germline; a read error may be responsible. The gene calls are TRBV18 and TRBJ1-4, with TRBD1 as a possible D gene (6 bases). Germline V gives CDR1 KGHSH, CDR2 LQKENI. The CDR3 is 14 residues long. The CDR3 here is CASSPQGTYEKLFF. The CDR3 coding sequence is TGTGCCAGCTCGCCACAGGGCACTTATGAAAAACTGTTTTTT.